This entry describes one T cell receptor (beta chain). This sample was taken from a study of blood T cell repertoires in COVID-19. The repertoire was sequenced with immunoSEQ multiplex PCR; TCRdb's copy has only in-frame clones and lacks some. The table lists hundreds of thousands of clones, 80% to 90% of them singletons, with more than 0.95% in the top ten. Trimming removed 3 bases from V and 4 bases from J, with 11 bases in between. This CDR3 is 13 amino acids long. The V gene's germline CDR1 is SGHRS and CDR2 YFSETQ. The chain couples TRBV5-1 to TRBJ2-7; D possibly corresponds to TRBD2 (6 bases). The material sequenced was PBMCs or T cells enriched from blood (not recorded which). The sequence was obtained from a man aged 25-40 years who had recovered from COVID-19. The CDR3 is CASSSGTPYEQYF. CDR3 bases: TGCGCCAGCAGCTCCGGGACTCCTTACGAGCAGTACTTC.